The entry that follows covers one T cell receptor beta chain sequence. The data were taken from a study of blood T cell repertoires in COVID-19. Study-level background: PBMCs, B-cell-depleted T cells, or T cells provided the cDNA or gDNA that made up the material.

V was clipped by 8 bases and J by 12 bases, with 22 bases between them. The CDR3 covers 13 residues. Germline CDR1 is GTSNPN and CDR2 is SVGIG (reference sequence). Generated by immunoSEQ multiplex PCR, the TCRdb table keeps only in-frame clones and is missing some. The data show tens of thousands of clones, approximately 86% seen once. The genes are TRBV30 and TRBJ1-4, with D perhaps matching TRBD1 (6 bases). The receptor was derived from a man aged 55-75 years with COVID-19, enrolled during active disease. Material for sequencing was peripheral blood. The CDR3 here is CAGLTGTKRELFF. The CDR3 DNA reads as TGTGCCGGGCTTACAGGGACTAAAAGGGAACTGTTTTTT. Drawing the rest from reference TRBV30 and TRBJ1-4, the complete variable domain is SQTIHQWPATLVQPVGSPLSLECTVEGTSNPNLYWYRQAAGRGLQLLFYSVGIGQISSEVPQNLSASRPQDRQFILSSKKLLLSDSGFYLCAGLTGTKRELFFGSGTQLSVL.